This passage covers 12 T cell receptor beta chains from one sample sequenced in a study of T cell repertoires in cytomegalovirus infection. Their cognate antigens are unknown. TCRdb redid the calling of the reads with MiXCR, one entry per CDR3 protein. The table records a few hundred thousand distinct CDR3 sequences, about 34% of them present only once. Sequencing was performed on cultured PBMCs, taken from culture after CMV antigen stimulation. The receptors were sampled from a human donor in good health (CMV status not recorded). Some clones in this sample may be carry-over from other donors' samples.

This clonotype was detected once. This sequence joins TRBV6-2 or TRBV6-3 and TRBJ2-3; D unclear. Trimming removed 7 bases from V and 2 bases from J, with 10 bases in between. There are 13 residues in the CDR3. The germline CDR1 and CDR2 sequences are MNHEY and SVGEGT. In nucleotides, the CDR3 is TGTGCCAGCAAGATCGTCAACACAGATACGCAGTATTTT. Translated, it gives CASKIVNTDTQYF.

The chain recombines TRBV6-1 with TRBJ2-2; TRBD2 matches at 7 bases. This CDR3 is 14 amino acids long. With V trimmed by 7 bases and J by 7 bases, 9 bases remained unmatched. CDR1 is MNHNS, CDR2 SASEGT, per germline. DNA for the CDR3: TGTGCCAGCATCCTAAGGGAGGGAGGCGGGGAGCTGTTTTTT. This translates into CASILREGGGELFF.

The CDR3 DNA follows: TGTGCCAGTAGTATCGTGGGAGACCCCGACAATGAGCAGTTCTTC. The encoded protein is CASSIVGDPDNEQFF. V usage is TRBV19 and J usage is TRBJ2-1; weak D call: TRBD2 (5 bases). The V end was cut by 3 bases, the J end by 5 bases, with 14 bases between. CDR3 length: 15 amino acids. The germline CDR1 and CDR2 sequences are LNHDA and SQIVND (reference sequence).

This chain joins TRBV2 and TRBJ1-1; the D gene is possibly TRBD1 (6 bases). The V and J ends lost 1 base and 1 base respectively, with 10 bases between them. Per germline, CDR1 SNHLY and CDR2 FYNNEI. The CDR3 length is 15 residues. The CDR3, as DNA: TGTGCCAGCAGTGAAGGGGGCAGGGGGAACACTGAAGCTTTCTTT. This sequence encodes CASSEGGRGNTEAFF.

This clonotype has a single count. V and J are TRBV7-3 and TRBJ2-1; D is ambiguous. CDR3 length: 12 amino acids. In germline, CDR1 is SGHTA, CDR2 FQGTGA. V was cut by 2 bases and J by 16 bases, with 15 bases left in between. The CDR3 reads CASSLSSASLFF. The CDR3 nucleotides read TGTGCCAGCAGCTTATCCAGCGCTAGTCTCTTCTTC.

For this clonotype: This may be a read error, as it is one base from a much larger clone. The rearrangement links TRBV11-2 to TRBJ2-1; D remains ambiguous. Germline CDR1 reads SGHAT; CDR2 reads FQNNGV. The CDR3 is 13 residues long. The CDR3 spells CTSSLSRYNEQFF. The CDR3 bases are TGTACCAGCAGCTTGTCCAGATACAATGAGCAGTTCTTC.

This clonotype was counted ten times or more. This chain links TRBV7-2 with TRBJ2-7, with 11 bases aligning to TRBD2. V trimming: 5 bases; J trimming: 6 bases; junction bases outside the gene matches: 12. CDR3 length: 16 residues. CDR1 is SGHTA and CDR2 is FQGNSA in the germline V gene. As DNA, the CDR3 is TGTGCCAGCAGCGGGGGGACTAGCGGTATCCGTCTCGAGCAGTACTTC. It codes for CASSGGTSGIRLEQYF.

This clonotype was detected only a few times. The chain is built from TRBV6-2 or TRBV6-3 and TRBJ1-1, with D unresolved. Trimming stripped 4 bases from V and 3 bases from J, with 15 bases between. The CDR3 spans 15 residues. Germline V gene data show CDR1 as MNHEY and CDR2 as SVGEGT. CDR3 nucleotides: TGTGCCAGCAGTTCCGGGTCAGCGAGGGACACTGAAGCTTTCTTT. Protein sequence: CASSSGSARDTEAFF.

This clonotype has just a few counts. The chain employs TRBV24-1 and TRBJ1-1; D remains unclear. The CDR3 runs 13 residues. CDR1 and CDR2 (germline): KGHDR, SFDVKD. With 6 bases removed from V and 3 bases from J, the gap between germline ends came to 10 bases. The CDR3 loop is CATSLGGYTEAFF. CDR3 coding DNA: TGTGCCACCAGTTTGGGAGGATACACTGAAGCTTTCTTT.

Only one count was recorded for this clonotype. J is TRBJ2-1 and V is TRBV5-4; no clear D. CDR3 length: 16 residues. Trimming removed 4 bases at V and 6 bases at J, with 20 bases between. Germline V gives CDR1 SGHNT, CDR2 YYREEE (reference sequence). CDR3 DNA: TGTGCCAGCAGCCCACGACTTCCAGGCCCCTTCAATGAGCAGTTCTTC. This codes for CASSPRLPGPFNEQFF.

This clonotype came up a few times. The CDR3 nucleotides read TGTGCCAGCAGCTTAACGCTAGCTCCAGATACGCAGTATTTT. Amino acid sequence: CASSLTLAPDTQYF. The chain couples TRBV7-9 to TRBJ2-3; D is possibly TRBD2 (5 bases). Germline values: CDR1 SEHNR, CDR2 FQNEAQ (reference sequence). The ends were cut back, 2 bases at V and 4 bases at J, with 10 bases in the middle. CDR3 length: 14 amino acids.

V usage is TRBV7-2 and J usage is TRBJ2-1; 12 bases fit TRBD2. The CDR3 has 19 amino acids. The junction had 14 bases not matched to a gene; V was cut back by 6 bases and J by 2 bases. Germline CDR1 and CDR2: SGHTA and FQGNSA. The CDR3 coding sequence is TGTGCCAGCAGTTCCCGTCGGCTAGCGGGAGGGGCCCCCTACAATGAGCAGTTCTTC. Protein product: CASSSRRLAGGAPYNEQFF.